This T cell receptor (beta chain) was identified during a study of shared clonotypes between healthy human individuals. Study at large: Donors were a couple of women and a few men aged 18 to 49.

The assay ran at deep level. Generated by immunoSEQ multiplex PCR, the TCRdb table keeps only in-frame clones and is missing some. The data contain roughly 640,000 clones, 95% to 98% of them singletons. Sequencing used naive CD4+ T cells sorted from blood. Regarding subset: CD45RA+ positively selected. The clonotype was recovered from a woman in her twenties or thirties in good health.

The CDR3 region has the DNA TGTGCCAGCTCCGCGGACCTAGCCGATCTGGGCTACACCTTC. As protein: CASSADLADLGYTF. This rearrangement joins TRBV18 to TRBJ1-2; the D is unclear. Germline lookup yields CDR1 KGHSH and CDR2 LQKENI. The CDR3 is 14 amino acids. Trimming pared 6 bases from V and 8 bases from J, leaving 19 bases between.